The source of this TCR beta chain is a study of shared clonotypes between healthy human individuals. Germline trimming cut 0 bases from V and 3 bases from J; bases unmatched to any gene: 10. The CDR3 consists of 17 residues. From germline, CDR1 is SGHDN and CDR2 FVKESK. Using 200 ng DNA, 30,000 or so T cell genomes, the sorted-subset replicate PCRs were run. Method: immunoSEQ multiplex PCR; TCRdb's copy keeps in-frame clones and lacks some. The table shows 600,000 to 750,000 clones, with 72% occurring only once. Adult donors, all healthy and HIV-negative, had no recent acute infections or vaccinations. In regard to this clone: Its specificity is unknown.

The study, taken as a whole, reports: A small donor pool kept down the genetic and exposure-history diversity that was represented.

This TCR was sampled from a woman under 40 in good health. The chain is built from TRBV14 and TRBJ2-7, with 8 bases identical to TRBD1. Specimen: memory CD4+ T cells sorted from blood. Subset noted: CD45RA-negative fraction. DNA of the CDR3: TGTGCCAGCAGCCAAGATTTTGGTCAGGGGGCTTTCTACGAGCAGTACTTC. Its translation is CASSQDFGQGAFYEQYF. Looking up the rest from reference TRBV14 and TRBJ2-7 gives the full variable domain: EAGVTQFPSHSVIEKGQTVTLRCDPISGHDNLYWYRRVMGKEIKFLLHFVKESKQDESGMPNNRFLAERTGGTYSTLKVQPAELEDSGVYFCASSQDFGQGAFYEQYFGPGTRLTVT.